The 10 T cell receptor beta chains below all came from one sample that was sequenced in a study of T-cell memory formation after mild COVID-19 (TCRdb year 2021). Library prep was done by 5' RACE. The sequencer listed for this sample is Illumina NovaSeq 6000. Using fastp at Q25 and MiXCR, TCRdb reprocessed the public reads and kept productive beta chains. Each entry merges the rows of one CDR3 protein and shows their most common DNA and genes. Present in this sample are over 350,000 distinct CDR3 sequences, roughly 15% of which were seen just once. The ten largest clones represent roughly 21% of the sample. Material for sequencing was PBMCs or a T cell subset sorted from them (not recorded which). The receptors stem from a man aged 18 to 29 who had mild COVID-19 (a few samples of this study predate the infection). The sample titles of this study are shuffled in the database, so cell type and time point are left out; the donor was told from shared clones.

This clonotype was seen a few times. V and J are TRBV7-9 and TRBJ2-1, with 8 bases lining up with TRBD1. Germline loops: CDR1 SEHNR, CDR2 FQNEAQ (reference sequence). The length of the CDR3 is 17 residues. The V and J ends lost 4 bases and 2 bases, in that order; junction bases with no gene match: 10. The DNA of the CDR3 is TGTGCCAGCAGCTCTCCCCCCGACAGGGGAGCCTACAATGAGCAGTTCTTC. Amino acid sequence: CASSSPPDRGAYNEQFF.

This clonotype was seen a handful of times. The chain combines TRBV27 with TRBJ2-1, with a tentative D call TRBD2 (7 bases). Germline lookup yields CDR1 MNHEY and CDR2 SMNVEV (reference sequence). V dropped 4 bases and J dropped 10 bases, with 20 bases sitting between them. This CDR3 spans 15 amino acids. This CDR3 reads CASSSPAGAPPEQFF. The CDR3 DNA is TGTGCCAGCAGTTCCCCTGCGGGGGCCCCTCCGGAGCAGTTCTTC.

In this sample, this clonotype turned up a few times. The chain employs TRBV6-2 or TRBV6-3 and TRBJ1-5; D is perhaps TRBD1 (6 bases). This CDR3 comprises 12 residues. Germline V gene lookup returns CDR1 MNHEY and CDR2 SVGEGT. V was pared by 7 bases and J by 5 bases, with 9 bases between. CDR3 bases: TGTGCCAGCACCGGGGGCGATCAGCCCCAGCATTTT. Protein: CASTGGDQPQHF.

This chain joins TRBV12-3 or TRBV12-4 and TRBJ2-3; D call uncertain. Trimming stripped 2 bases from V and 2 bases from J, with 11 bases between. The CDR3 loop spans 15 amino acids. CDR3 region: CASSLSALNTDTQYF. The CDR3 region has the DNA TGTGCCAGCAGTTTATCAGCCTTGAACACAGATACGCAGTATTTT.

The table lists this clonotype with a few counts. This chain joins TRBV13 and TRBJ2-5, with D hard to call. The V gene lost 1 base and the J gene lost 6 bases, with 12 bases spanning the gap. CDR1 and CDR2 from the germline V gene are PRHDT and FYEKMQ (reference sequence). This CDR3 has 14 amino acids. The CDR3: CASSLAANRQTQYF. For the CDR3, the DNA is TGTGCCAGCAGCTTAGCGGCGAATAGGCAGACCCAGTACTTC.

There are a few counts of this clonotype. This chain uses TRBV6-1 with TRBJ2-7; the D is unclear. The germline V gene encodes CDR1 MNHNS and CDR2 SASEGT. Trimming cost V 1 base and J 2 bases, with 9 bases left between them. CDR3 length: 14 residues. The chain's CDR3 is CASSEVPGAYEQYF. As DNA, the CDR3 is TGTGCCAGCAGTGAAGTCCCAGGAGCCTACGAGCAGTACTTC.

As DNA, the CDR3 is TGTGCCAGCACCAGAGACTCAGGGGTCAATTCACCCCTCCACTTT. Residues: CASTRDSGVNSPLHF. The chain recombines TRBV6-2 or TRBV6-3 with TRBJ1-6, with D possibly matching TRBD1 (6 bases). This CDR3 region has 15 residues. Trimming took 7 bases from V and 7 from J, leaving 17 bases between them. CDR1 and CDR2 from the germline V gene are MNHEY and SVGEGT.

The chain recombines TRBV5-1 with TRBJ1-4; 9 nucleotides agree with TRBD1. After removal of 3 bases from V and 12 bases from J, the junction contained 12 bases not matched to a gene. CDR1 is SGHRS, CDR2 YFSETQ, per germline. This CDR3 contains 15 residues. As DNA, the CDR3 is TGCGCCAGCAGCTCAGGGACAGGGAGCGAGTCGGAACTGTTTTTT. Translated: CASSSGTGSESELFF. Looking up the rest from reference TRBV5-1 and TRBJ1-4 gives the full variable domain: KAGVTQTPRYLIKTRGQQVTLSCSPISGHRSVSWYQQTPGQGLQFLFEYFSETQRNKGNFPGRFSGRQFSNSRSEMNVSTLELGDSALYLCASSSGTGSESELFFGSGTQLSVL.

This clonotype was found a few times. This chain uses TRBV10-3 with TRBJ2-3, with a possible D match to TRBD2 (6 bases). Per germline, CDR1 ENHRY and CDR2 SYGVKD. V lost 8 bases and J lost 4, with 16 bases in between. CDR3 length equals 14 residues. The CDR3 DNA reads TGTGCCATCCGGGGGAGCCGGCGGTCAGATACGCAGTATTTT. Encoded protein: CAIRGSRRSDTQYF.

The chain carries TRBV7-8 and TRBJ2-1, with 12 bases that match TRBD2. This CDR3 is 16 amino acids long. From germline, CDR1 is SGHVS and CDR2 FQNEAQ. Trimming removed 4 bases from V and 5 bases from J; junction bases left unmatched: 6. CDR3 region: CASSSWTSGDHNEQFF. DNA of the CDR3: TGTGCCAGCAGCTCCTGGACTAGCGGGGACCACAATGAGCAGTTCTTC.